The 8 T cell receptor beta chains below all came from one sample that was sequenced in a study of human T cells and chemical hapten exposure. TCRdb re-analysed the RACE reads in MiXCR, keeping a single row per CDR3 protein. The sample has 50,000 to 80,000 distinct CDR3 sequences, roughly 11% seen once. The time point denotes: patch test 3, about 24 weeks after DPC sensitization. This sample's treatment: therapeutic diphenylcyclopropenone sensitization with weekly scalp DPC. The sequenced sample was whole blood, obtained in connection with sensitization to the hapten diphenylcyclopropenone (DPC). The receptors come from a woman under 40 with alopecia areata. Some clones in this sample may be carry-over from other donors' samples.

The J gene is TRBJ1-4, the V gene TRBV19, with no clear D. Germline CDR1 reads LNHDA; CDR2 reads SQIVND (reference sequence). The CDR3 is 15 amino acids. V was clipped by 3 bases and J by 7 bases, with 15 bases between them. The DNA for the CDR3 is TGTGCCAGTAGTATGACGGACCAACTAAGTGAAAAACTGTTTTTT. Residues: CASSMTDQLSEKLFF.

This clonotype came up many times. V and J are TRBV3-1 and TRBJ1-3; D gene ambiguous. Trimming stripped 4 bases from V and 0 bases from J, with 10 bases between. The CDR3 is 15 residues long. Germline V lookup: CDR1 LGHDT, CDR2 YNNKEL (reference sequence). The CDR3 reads CASSRGVSSGNTIYF. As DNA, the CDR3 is TGTGCCAGCAGCCGCGGGGTTTCCTCTGGAAACACCATATATTTT. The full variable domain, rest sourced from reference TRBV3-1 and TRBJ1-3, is DTAVSQTPKYLVTQMGNDKSIKCEQNLGHDTMYWYKQDSKKFLKIMFSYNNKELIINETVPNRFSPKSPDKAHLNLHINSLELGDSAVYFCASSRGVSSGNTIYFGEGSWLTVV.

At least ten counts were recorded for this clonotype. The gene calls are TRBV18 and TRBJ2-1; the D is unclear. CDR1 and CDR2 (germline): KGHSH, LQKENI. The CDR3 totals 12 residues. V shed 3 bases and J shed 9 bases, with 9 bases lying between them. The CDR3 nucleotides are TGTGCCAGCTCACCCCAGCACTTTGAGCAGTTCTTC. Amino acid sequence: CASSPQHFEQFF.

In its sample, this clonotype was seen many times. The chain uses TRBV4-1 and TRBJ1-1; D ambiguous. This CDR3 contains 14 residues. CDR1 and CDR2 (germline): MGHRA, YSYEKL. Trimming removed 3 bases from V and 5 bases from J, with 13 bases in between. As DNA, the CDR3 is TGCGCCAGCAGCCAGGAACGGTGGGTAACTGAAGCTTTCTTT. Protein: CASSQERWVTEAFF.

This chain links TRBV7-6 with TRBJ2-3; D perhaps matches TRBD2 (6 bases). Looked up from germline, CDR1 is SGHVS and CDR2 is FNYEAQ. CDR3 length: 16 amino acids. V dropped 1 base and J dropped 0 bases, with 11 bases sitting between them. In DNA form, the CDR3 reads TGTGCCAGCAGCTTAGAAGCGGGCCTTAGCACAGATACGCAGTATTTT. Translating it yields CASSLEAGLSTDTQYF.

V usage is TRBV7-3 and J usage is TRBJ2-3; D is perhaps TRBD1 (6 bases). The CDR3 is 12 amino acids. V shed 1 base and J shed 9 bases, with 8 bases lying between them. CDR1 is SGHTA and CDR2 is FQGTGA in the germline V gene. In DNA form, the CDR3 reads TGTGCCAGCAGCTTAAATCAGGGGACGCAGTATTTT. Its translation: CASSLNQGTQYF.

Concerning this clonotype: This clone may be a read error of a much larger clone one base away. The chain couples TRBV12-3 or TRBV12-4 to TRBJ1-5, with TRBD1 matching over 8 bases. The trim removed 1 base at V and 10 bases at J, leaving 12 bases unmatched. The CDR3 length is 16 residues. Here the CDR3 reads CASSLGAAGGVRPQHF. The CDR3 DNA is TGTGCCAGCAGTTTAGGAGCCGCAGGGGGCGTTCGCCCCCAGCATTTT.

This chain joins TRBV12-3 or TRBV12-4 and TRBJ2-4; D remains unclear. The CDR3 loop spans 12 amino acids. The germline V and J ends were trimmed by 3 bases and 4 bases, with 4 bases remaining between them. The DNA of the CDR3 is TGTGCCAGCAGTTTGGGGAAAAACATTCAGTACTTC. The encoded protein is CASSLGKNIQYF.